This T cell receptor beta chain emerged from a study of T cell changes during pregnancy in multiple sclerosis. Germline lookup yields CDR1 LNHDA and CDR2 SQIVND (reference sequence). The CDR3 is 14 residues long. After removal of 5 bases from V and 0 bases from J, the junction contained 4 bases not matched to a gene. Profiling relied on immunoSEQ multiplex PCR, and the TCRdb table lists in-frame clones only, not all of them. The data contain fewer than 75,000 clones, around 90% of them singletons. The material sequenced was CD8+ T cells from peripheral blood mononuclear cells, taken before pregnancy. The chain carries TRBV19 and TRBJ2-7; 7 bases fit TRBD2. This sequence was found in a female donor with multiple sclerosis, enrolled in a pregnancy study. The CDR3 DNA follows: TGTGCCAGTAGTGCCGGGACTATCTCCTACGAGCAGTACTTC. It yields the protein CASSAGTISYEQYF.